This passage covers 15 T cell receptor beta chains from one sample sequenced in a study of blood T cell repertoires in COVID-19. The data were produced by immunoSEQ multiplex PCR, yet TCRdb's version contains in-frame clones alone and is incomplete. The top ten hold over 9.5% of the sample, which has some 200,000 clones, roughly 80% seen once. The sample taken for sequencing was peripheral blood. The source of these receptors is a woman aged 80 or over with COVID-19, enrolled during active disease.

This chain uses TRBV6-5 with TRBJ2-7, with D possibly being TRBD1 (5 bases). The germline V gene has CDR1 MNHEY and CDR2 SVGAGI. The CDR3 is made up of 13 amino acids. V lost 6 bases, J lost 5 bases, and 14 bases lay in between. CDR3 sequence: CASSATPGNEQYV. The CDR3 DNA reads as TGTGCCAGCAGCGCCACGCCAGGGAACGAGCAGTACGTC.

The rearrangement uses TRBV9 and TRBJ2-5; 15 bases are a match to TRBD2. The CDR3 runs to 18 residues. Germline CDR1 reads SGDLS; CDR2 reads YYNGEE. Unmatched junction bases numbered 11, after V lost 3 bases and J lost 5 bases. In DNA, the CDR3 is TGTGCCAGCAGCGCCGGGACTAGCGGGGGGACCCGACCTGAGACCCAGTACTTC. It codes for CASSAGTSGGTRPETQYF.

The chain combines TRBV29-1 with TRBJ1-1; the D gene is possibly TRBD1 (6 bases). The ends were cut back, 3 bases at V and 3 bases at J, with 14 bases in the middle. Germline CDR1 SQVTM, CDR2 ANQGSEA. This CDR3 is built from 14 residues. The CDR3 reads CSVDPLGQYTEAFF. CDR3 in DNA: TGCAGCGTTGACCCTCTGGGACAATACACTGAAGCTTTCTTT.

V and J are TRBV6-2 or TRBV6-3 and TRBJ1-2, with no clear D. The CDR3 is 14 amino acids. The V gene lost 2 bases and the J gene lost 3 bases, with 10 bases spanning the gap. The V gene's germline CDR1 is MNHEY and CDR2 SVGEGT. CDR3 DNA sequence: TGTGCCAGCAGTTACGTAACAGTCTACTATGGCTACACCTTC. Translation gives CASSYVTVYYGYTF.

In nucleotides, the CDR3 is TGTGCCAGCAGCCAACGATTGGGACAGCAAGAGACCCAGTACTTC. Translation gives CASSQRLGQQETQYF. This chain connects TRBV14 to TRBJ2-5; TRBD1 matches at 7 bases. Germline trimming cut 2 bases from V and 2 bases from J; bases unmatched to any gene: 5. CDR1 is SGHDN, CDR2 FVKESK, per germline. This CDR3 has 15 amino acids.

The chain couples TRBV5-4 to TRBJ2-5; D call uncertain. V dropped 4 bases and J dropped 1 base, with 8 bases sitting between them. The CDR3 runs to 13 residues. Germline V gene data show CDR1 as SGHNT and CDR2 as YYREEE (reference sequence). CDR3 sequence: CASSPLSQETQYF. DNA of the CDR3: TGTGCCAGCAGCCCCCTTTCCCAAGAGACCCAGTACTTC.

The V and J genes are TRBV28 and TRBJ2-1; 7 bases align to TRBD1. V trimming: 5 bases; J trimming: 5 bases; junction bases outside the gene matches: 9. The CDR3 has 15 amino acids. CDR1 MDHEN and CDR2 SYDVKM come from the germline V gene. The CDR3 DNA follows: TGTGCCAGCAGTGACCAACAGGGGATTGACAATGAGCAGTTCTTC. As protein: CASSDQQGIDNEQFF.

V is TRBV9 and J is TRBJ2-1; D is uncertain. Germline V CDR1 and CDR2: SGDLS, YYNGEE. The CDR3 length is 13 residues. V shed 0 bases and J shed 7 bases, with 8 bases lying between them. The CDR3 DNA reads TGTGCCAGCAGCGTAGACAGTGGGAATGAGCAGTTCTTC. Its translation is CASSVDSGNEQFF. The whole variable domain, filled in from reference TRBV9 and TRBJ2-1, reads DSGVTQTPKHLITATGQRVTLRCSPRSGDLSVYWYQQSLDQGLQFLIQYYNGEERAKGNILERFSAQQFPDLHSELNLSSLELGDSALYFCASSVDSGNEQFFGPGTRLTVL.

V gene TRBV27 combines with J gene TRBJ2-5; TRBD2 agrees at 8 bases. CDR3 length equals 15 residues. Germline CDR1 is MNHEY and CDR2 is SMNVEV (reference sequence). V lost 5 bases, J lost 2 bases, and 7 bases stayed unmatched. CDR3 in amino acids: CASSTRTSPQETQYF. As DNA, the CDR3 is TGTGCCAGCAGTACCCGGACTAGCCCACAAGAGACCCAGTACTTC.

The CDR3 spells CATSASERSANTGELFF. The CDR3 DNA reads TGTGCCACCAGTGCTTCAGAAAGATCCGCGAACACCGGGGAGCTGTTTTTT. This sequence joins TRBV24-1 and TRBJ2-2; D is unclear. CDR1 and CDR2 (germline): KGHDR, SFDVKD. Trimming cost V 5 bases and J 0 bases, with 15 bases left between them. The CDR3 contains 17 residues.

The chain recombines TRBV5-6 with TRBJ2-3; D is undetermined. V lost 1 base to trimming and J lost 0 bases, with 9 bases between them. CDR1 is SGHDT and CDR2 is YYEEEE in the germline V gene. The CDR3 has 15 amino acids. The CDR3 nucleotides read TGTGCCAGCAGCTTGTTGCTCTACAGCACAGATACGCAGTATTTT. This codes for CASSLLLYSTDTQYF.

The chain recombines TRBV3-1 (or the pseudogene TRBV3-2) with TRBJ1-1, with D possibly being TRBD1 (5 bases). V shed 6 bases and J shed 2 bases, with 13 bases lying between them. Germline-derived CDR1 and CDR2 are LGHDT and YNNKEL (reference sequence). The CDR3 has 14 amino acids. The CDR3 sequence is CASRALGGNTEAFF. The CDR3 DNA reads TGTGCCAGCAGGGCGCTCGGGGGTAACACTGAAGCTTTCTTT.

CDR3 residues: CASILDSVSNTEAFF. In DNA form, the CDR3 reads TGCGCCAGCATCTTGGACTCTGTGTCTAACACTGAAGCTTTCTTT. The rearrangement links TRBV10-2 to TRBJ1-1, with D uncertain. V lost 7 bases to trimming and J lost 2 bases, with 17 bases between them. Germline V gene sequence: CDR1 WSHSY, CDR2 SAAADI. The CDR3 contains 15 residues.

This clone showed up just once. The junction does not match germline at one end; this may be a read error. The rearrangement links TRBV27 to TRBJ1-2; D call uncertain. This CDR3 is 13 amino acids long. Germline CDR1 MNHEY, CDR2 SMNVEV (reference sequence). The CDR3 loop reads CASSFSANYGCTF. The CDR3 DNA reads TGTGCCAGCAGTTTTTCGGCGAACTATGGCTGCACCTTC.

The chain recombines TRBV5-1 with TRBJ1-1, with 11 bases matching TRBD1. J lost 5 bases, V lost 4 bases, and 7 bases had no gene match. CDR3 length: 15 residues. The germline V gene has CDR1 SGHRS and CDR2 YFSETQ. Here the CDR3 reads CASSQTGTGGTEAFF. In nucleotides, the CDR3 is TGCGCCAGCAGCCAGACCGGGACAGGGGGAACTGAAGCTTTCTTT.